This TCR beta chain was recorded in a study of radiation and T cells in renal cell carcinoma. General study findings and limits: Baseline intratumoral clonotype presence is unknown without pretreatment biopsies. From baseline, blood top tumor clonotypes peaked at 2 weeks post-radiation.

TCRdb keeps only in-frame clones here, not all; method: immunoSEQ multiplex PCR. The table records about 150,000 clones, more than 70% of them present only once. Trimming took 7 bases from V and 0 from J, leaving 2 bases between them. Germline values: CDR1 MNHEY, CDR2 SVGAGI. The CDR3 totals 11 residues. A word on this clone: As yet, its antigen is unknown.

Time point reported: baseline pretreatment blood. As to treatment: 15 Gy SBRT to primary tumor, nephrectomy 4 weeks later. Blood was sampled at baseline, 2 weeks and 4 weeks after SBRT. The tumor was a clear cell renal cell carcinoma. This chain joins TRBV6-5 and TRBJ2-3; no reliable D call. The sequencing used blood, collected from a patient whose treatment included radiotherapy and nephrectomy. This clonotype originated in a woman aged 45 to 65 with renal cell carcinoma. CDR3 bases: TGTGCCAGCACCAGCACAGATACGCAGTATTTT. This codes for CASTSTDTQYF.